The T cell receptor (beta chain) described here comes from a study of CD8+ T cells in alopecia areata (dated by TCRdb to the late 2010s). About the full investigation: Skin from C3H/HeJ donors aged about 6-12 months with spontaneous alopecia was grafted onto female C3H/HeJ recipients aged 7-10 weeks. High-throughput TCRbeta sequencing was used to examine T cell clonal expansion in alopecia areata in both the C3H/HeJ mouse model and human patients. In humans, TCRbeta sequencing was performed on scalp tissue and on sorted CD4+ and CD8+ peripheral blood T cells from healthy controls and from patients with patchy or totalis/universalis alopecia areata. Scalp clonality was compared across normal scalp (n=4), patchy alopecia areata scalp (n=8), and alopecia totalis/universalis scalp (n=8). RNA was extracted with the PAXgene miRNA kit for fixed scalp, the miRNeasy kit for PBMCs, and the RNeasy kit for mouse skin. Amplification of TCRbeta CDR3 regions was done by immunoSEQ multiplex PCR using 35 Vbeta forward primers and 13 Jbeta reverse primers. What the study reported, not specific to this receptor: Shared TCR sequences between patients were less evident than in mice, which may be partly attributable to HLA diversity in the patient population. Scalp TCR repertoire analysis is complicated because resident alphabeta T cells in normal human skin are also sequenced, whereas mouse skin is dominated by gammadelta T cells. Compared with normal scalp, lesional scalp had higher clonality and more expanded CD8+ clones, particularly in alopecia totalis/universalis, a pattern that suggests antigenic drive.

Cells from pooled mouse cutaneous lymph nodes were stained for CD4, CD8alpha, NKG2D, NKG2ACE and other markers and then sorted on a BD Influx. The protocol used for the library was the immunoSEQ multiplex PCR assay. To provide template for TCR sequencing, every sample had RNA extracted and reverse transcribed into cDNA. First-strand cDNA was synthesized with SuperScript III using a 2:1 mix of oligo-dT and random hexamers. Amplification bias was assessed with a synthetic immune receptor repertoire, and residual bias was removed computationally. Sequencing of the libraries was done on Illumina HiSeq with 60 bp reads that cover the CDR3, reading from J toward V. Regarding the original processing steps: Raw reads were preprocessed to remove errors, and CDR3 was defined according to IMGT conventions as the region from the conserved cysteine to phenylalanine. Clonality was computed by normalizing Shannon entropy by log2 of the number of productive unique TCRs and subtracting the result from 1. Whether scalp clones were CD4 or CD8 was inferred by matching scalp TCRbeta sequences against CD4 and CD8 repertoires sorted from blood. Held by TCRdb, this immuneACCESS table contains in-frame sequences only and omits some clones. Under half of the omission traces to an unresolved V gene where checked; the cause of the rest is unknown. V and J calls and clone size are those listed in that table; D and trimming were worked out from the DNA. The sample counts over 250,000 clones, each observed more than once. Of the sample, 1.2% falls within the top ten clones.

Concerning this clone itself: Its recognized antigen is unknown. The gene names and germline sequences used here belong to the mouse. The read terminates 3 residues ahead of where the CDR3 ends, so the germline J gene completes it.

Based on the germline V gene, the CDR1 and CDR2 sequences are NSHNY and SYGAGN. Clipping removes 3 bases from V and 0 bases from J, with 3 as the unmatched junction base count. From the cysteine up to the phenylalanine, the CDR3 has a length of 16 residues. Of the CDR3's DNA, 39 bases were read; they are in frame from base 1. The sequenced sample consisted of CD4+ T cells sorted from a lymph node. The rearranged chain carries TRBV13-1 and TRBJ1-6, with TRBD1 matching 7 junction bases. TRBJ1-6 is an ORF, with its function uncertain. The receptor's source is a C3H/HeJ mouse with alopecia areata. Mice in this strain carry MHC haplotype H2-k. The sequenced CDR3 bases are TGTGCCAGCAGTGGGGGACAGAATTCCTATAATTCGCCC. Its protein product is CASSGGQNSYNSP. The complete CDR3 reads CASSGGQNSYNSPLYF.